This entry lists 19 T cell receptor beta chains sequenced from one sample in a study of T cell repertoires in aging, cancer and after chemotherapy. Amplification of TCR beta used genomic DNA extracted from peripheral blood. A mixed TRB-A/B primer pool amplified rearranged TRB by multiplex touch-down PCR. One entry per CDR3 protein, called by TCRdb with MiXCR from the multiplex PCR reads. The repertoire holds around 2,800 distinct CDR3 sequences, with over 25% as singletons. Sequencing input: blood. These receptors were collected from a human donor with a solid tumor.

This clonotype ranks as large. CDR3 coding DNA: TGCAGCGTTGATCAGGGAGACTATGGCTACACCTTC. This encodes CSVDQGDYGYTF. The gene calls are TRBV29-1 and TRBJ1-2, with a weak D call TRBD1 (5 bases). CDR1 and CDR2 from the germline V gene are SQVTM and ANQGSEA. V was clipped by 3 bases and J by 3 bases, with 8 bases between them. CDR3 length: 12 amino acids. Filled out from reference TRBV29-1 and TRBJ1-2, the complete variable domain reads SAVISQKPSRDICQRGTSLTIQCQVDSQVTMMFWYRQQPGQSLTLIATANQGSEATYESGFVIDKFPISRPNLTFSTLTVSNMSPEDSSIYLCSVDQGDYGYTFGSGTRLTVV.

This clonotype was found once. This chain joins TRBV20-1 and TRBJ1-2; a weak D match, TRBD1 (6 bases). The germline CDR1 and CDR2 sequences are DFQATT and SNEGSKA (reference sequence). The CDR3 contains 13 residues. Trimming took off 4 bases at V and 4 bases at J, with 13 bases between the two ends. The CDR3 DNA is TGCAGTGCTAAACGTCCGGACAGCTATGGCTACACCTTC. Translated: CSAKRPDSYGYTF.

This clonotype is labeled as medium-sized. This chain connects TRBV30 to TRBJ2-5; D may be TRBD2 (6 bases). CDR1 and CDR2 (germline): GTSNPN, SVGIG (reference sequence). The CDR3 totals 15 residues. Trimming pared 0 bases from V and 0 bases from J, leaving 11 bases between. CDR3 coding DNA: TGTGCCTGGAGTGTAAGGGACTGGTACCAAGAGACCCAGTACTTC. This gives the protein CAWSVRDWYQETQYF.

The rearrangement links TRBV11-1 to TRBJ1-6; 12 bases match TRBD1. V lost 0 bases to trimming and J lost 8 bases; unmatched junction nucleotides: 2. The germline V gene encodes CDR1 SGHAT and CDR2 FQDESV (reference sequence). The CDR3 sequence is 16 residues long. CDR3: CASSLAGQGAHSPLHF. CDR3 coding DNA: TGTGCCAGCAGCTTAGCGGGACAGGGGGCGCATTCACCCCTCCACTTT.

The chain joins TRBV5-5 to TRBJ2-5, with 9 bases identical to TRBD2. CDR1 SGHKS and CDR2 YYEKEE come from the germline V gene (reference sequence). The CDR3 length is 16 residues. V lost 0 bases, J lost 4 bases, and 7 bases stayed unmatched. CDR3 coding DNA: TGTGCCAGCAGCTTGGAAAAGGCGGGGGGGCGAGAGACCCAGTACTTC. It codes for CASSLEKAGGRETQYF.

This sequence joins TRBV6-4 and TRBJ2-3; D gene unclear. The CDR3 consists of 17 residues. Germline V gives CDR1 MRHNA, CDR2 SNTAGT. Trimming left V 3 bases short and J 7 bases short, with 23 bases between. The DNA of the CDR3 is TGTGCCAGCAGTGATCTCGGTGGTCCGAGAGGTGCAAATACGCAGTATTTT. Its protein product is CASSDLGGPRGANTQYF.

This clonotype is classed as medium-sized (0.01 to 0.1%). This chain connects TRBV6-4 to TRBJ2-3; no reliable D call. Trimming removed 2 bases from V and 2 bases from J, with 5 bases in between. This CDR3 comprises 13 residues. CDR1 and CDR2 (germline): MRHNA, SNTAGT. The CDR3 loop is CASSDGDTDTQYF. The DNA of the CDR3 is TGTGCCAGCAGTGACGGCGACACAGATACGCAGTATTTT.

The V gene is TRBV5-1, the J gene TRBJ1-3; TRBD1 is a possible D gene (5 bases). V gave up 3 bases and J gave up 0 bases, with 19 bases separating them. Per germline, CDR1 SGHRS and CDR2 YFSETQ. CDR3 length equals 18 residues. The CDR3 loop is CASSSMLQEGSSGNTIYF. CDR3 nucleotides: TGCGCCAGCAGCTCCATGTTGCAGGAGGGGAGCTCTGGAAACACCATATATTTT.

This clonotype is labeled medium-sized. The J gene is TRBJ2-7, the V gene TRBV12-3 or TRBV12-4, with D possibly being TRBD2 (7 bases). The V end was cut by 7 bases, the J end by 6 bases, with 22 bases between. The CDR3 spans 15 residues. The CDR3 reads CASILGGAIGAEQYF. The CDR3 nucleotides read TGTGCCAGCATCCTAGGGGGGGCTATTGGCGCCGAGCAGTACTTC.

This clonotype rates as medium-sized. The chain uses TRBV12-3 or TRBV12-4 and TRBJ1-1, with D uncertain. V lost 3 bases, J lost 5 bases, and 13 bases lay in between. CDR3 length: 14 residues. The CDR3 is CASSLEAARTEAFF. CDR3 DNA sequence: TGTGCCAGCAGTTTGGAGGCGGCGAGGACTGAAGCTTTCTTT.

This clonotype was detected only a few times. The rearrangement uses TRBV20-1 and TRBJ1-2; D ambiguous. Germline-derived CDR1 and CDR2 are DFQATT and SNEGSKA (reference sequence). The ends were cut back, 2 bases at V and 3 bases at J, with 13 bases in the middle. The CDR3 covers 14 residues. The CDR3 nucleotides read TGCAGTGCTAGAAGGACGACTAAGCACTATGGCTACACCTTC. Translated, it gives CSARRTTKHYGYTF.

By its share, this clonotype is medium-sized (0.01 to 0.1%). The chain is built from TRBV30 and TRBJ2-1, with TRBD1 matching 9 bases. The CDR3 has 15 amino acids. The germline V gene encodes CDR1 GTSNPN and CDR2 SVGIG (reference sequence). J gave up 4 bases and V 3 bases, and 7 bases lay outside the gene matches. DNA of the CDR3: TGTGCCTGGAGAGGGACAGGGAGGATTTACAATGAGCAGTTCTTC. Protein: CAWRGTGRIYNEQFF.

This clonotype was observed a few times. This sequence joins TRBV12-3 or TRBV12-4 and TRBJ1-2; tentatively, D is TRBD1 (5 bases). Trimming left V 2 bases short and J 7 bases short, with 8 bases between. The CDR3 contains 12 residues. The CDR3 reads CASSLQGVGYTF. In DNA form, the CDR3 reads TGTGCCAGCAGTTTACAAGGGGTTGGCTACACCTTC.

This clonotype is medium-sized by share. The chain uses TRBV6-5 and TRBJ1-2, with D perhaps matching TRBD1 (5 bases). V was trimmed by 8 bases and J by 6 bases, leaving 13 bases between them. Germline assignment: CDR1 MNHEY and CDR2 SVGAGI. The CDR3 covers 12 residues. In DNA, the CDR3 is TGTGCCAGCGGTCTGTGGGGGGATGGCTACACCTTC. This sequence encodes CASGLWGDGYTF.

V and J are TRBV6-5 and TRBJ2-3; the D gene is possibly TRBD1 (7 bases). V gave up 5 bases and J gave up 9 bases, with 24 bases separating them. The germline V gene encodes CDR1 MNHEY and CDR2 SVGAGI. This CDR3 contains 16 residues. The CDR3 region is CASSERGRGPPSTQYF. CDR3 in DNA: TGTGCCAGCAGTGAAAGGGGGCGGGGCCCGCCCTCCACGCAGTATTTT.

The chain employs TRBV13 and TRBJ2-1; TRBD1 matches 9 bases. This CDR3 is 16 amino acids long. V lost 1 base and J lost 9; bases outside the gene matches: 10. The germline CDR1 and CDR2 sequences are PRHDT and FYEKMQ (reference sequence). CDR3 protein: CASSLAVGTGRLEQFF. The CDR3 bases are TGTGCCAGCAGCTTAGCGGTCGGGACAGGGAGACTTGAGCAGTTCTTC.

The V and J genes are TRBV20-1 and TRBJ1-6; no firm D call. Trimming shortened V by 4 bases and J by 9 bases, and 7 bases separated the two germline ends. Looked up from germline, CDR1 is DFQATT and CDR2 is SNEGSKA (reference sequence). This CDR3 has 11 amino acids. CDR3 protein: CSANRGSPLHF. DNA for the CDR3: TGCAGTGCTAACCGCGGTTCACCCCTCCACTTT.

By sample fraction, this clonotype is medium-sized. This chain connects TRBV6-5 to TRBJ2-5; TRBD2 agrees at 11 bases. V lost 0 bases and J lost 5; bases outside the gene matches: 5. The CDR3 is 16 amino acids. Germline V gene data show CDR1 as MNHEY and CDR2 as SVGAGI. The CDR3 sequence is CASSYSSGRADETQYF. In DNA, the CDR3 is TGTGCCAGCAGTTACTCTAGCGGGAGGGCCGACGAGACCCAGTACTTC.

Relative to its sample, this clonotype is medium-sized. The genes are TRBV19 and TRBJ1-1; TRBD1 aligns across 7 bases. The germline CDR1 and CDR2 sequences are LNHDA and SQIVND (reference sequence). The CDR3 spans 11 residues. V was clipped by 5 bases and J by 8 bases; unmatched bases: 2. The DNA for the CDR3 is TGTGCCAGTAGTTTGACAGGGGAAGCTTTCTTT. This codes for CASSLTGEAFF.